Below, 13 T cell receptor beta chains from the same sample are listed, as sequenced in a study of blood T cell repertoires in COVID-19. The repertoire was sequenced with immunoSEQ multiplex PCR; TCRdb's copy has only in-frame clones and lacks some. In the table there are about 69,000 clones, roughly four fifths of which are singletons. The sample taken for sequencing was peripheral blood. These receptors originate from a man in his fifties with COVID-19, enrolled during active disease.

The chain carries TRBV5-1 and TRBJ1-1; D remains ambiguous. The germline gives CDR1 SGHRS, CDR2 YFSETQ. This CDR3 spans 13 amino acids. The V and J ends lost 6 bases and 0 bases respectively, with 9 bases between them. CDR3 in DNA: TGCGCCAGCAACCTAGCTATGAACACTGAAGCTTTCTTT. Protein sequence: CASNLAMNTEAFF. Full variable domain (remainder filled in from reference TRBV5-1 and TRBJ1-1): KAGVTQTPRYLIKTRGQQVTLSCSPISGHRSVSWYQQTPGQGLQFLFEYFSETQRNKGNFPGRFSGRQFSNSRSEMNVSTLELGDSALYLCASNLAMNTEAFFGQGTRLTVV.

The CDR3 bases are TGCAGCGTTGTCGGCCAGGGGGCCGGAGAAAAACTGTTTTTT. Amino acids: CSVVGQGAGEKLFF. The V and J genes are TRBV29-1 and TRBJ1-4; 8 bases fit TRBD1. Germline loops: CDR1 SQVTM, CDR2 ANQGSEA. V shed 4 bases and J 8 bases; nucleotides not matched to a gene: 9. The CDR3 is 14 amino acids.

This clone was recorded once. The rearrangement links TRBV7-9 to TRBJ2-2, with D possibly matching TRBD2 (5 bases). The CDR3 sequence is 13 residues long. V shed 6 bases and J shed 4 bases, with 9 bases lying between them. Germline loops: CDR1 SEHNR, CDR2 FQNEAQ (reference sequence). This CDR3 reads CASRPRGTGELFF. The CDR3 nucleotides read TGTGCCAGCAGACCCCGGGGCACCGGGGAGCTGTTTTTT.

The chain recombines TRBV29-1 with TRBJ2-7; the D is unclear. Germline V gene sequence: CDR1 SQVTM, CDR2 ANQGSEA. The CDR3 loop spans 13 amino acids. V was shortened by 0 bases and J by 6 bases, with 12 bases between the two germline ends. The CDR3 DNA reads as TGCAGCGTTGAAGATTTACTAAATGGCGAGCAGTACTTC. It specifies CSVEDLLNGEQYF.

This sequence joins TRBV5-1 and TRBJ2-2; 8 bases match TRBD1. The CDR3 loop spans 15 amino acids. V was clipped by 2 bases and J by 4 bases; unmatched bases: 4. In germline, CDR1 is SGHRS, CDR2 YFSETQ. The CDR3 loop is CASSLETGVTGELFF. CDR3 coding DNA: TGCGCCAGCAGCTTAGAGACAGGGGTCACCGGGGAGCTGTTTTTT.

This clone was seen a handful of times. The genes are TRBV4-1 and TRBJ2-7, with 7 nucleotides matching TRBD1. Trimming took 0 bases from V and 3 from J; bases not matched to a gene: 8. The CDR3 totals 16 residues. The germline gives CDR1 MGHRA, CDR2 YSYEKL. CDR3 amino acids: CASSQEDRLEIYEQYF. As DNA, the CDR3 is TGCGCCAGCAGCCAAGAGGACAGGTTGGAGATCTACGAGCAGTACTTC.

This clone was counted a single time. The rearrangement joins TRBV27 to TRBJ2-5; 11 nucleotides align to TRBD1. V was pared by 6 bases and J by 5 bases, with 8 bases of the junction left unmatched. Germline CDR1 MNHEY, CDR2 SMNVEV (reference sequence). This CDR3 is 15 amino acids long. The CDR3 DNA reads as TGTGCCAGCAGCCTGGACAGGGGGCGAGGGGAGACCCAGTACTTC. It encodes CASSLDRGRGETQYF.

This clone appeared a single time. The CDR3 loop reads CASSVGWASNQPQHF. For the CDR3, the DNA is TGTGCCAGCAGCGTAGGTTGGGCGAGCAATCAGCCCCAGCATTTT. The chain recombines TRBV9 with TRBJ1-5; D remains ambiguous. Germline CDR1 and CDR2: SGDLS and YYNGEE. The CDR3 runs 15 residues. Trimming pared 0 bases from V and 1 base from J, leaving 8 bases between. The variable domain in full, completed from reference TRBV9 and TRBJ1-5, reads DSGVTQTPKHLITATGQRVTLRCSPRSGDLSVYWYQQSLDQGLQFLIQYYNGEERAKGNILERFSAQQFPDLHSELNLSSLELGDSALYFCASSVGWASNQPQHFGDGTRLSIL.

The V gene is TRBV6-2 or TRBV6-3, the J gene TRBJ2-1; no firm D call. The CDR3 spans 13 residues. Trimming left V 5 bases short and J 4 bases short, with 9 bases between. Germline values: CDR1 MNHEY, CDR2 SVGEGT. CDR3 sequence (DNA): TGTGCCAGCAGTCCACTTGATTACAATGAGCAGTTCTTC. Its translation: CASSPLDYNEQFF.

The rearrangement joins TRBV10-3 to TRBJ2-1; 11 nucleotides align to TRBD1. Germline V lookup: CDR1 ENHRY, CDR2 SYGVKD. The ends lost 6 bases at V and 7 bases at J; junction bases unmatched: 2. This CDR3 comprises 13 residues. CDR3 loop: CAIRGQGVNEQFF. CDR3 nucleotides: TGTGCCATCAGGGGACAGGGGGTTAATGAGCAGTTCTTC.

This clone was found a few times. The chain has TRBV2 and TRBJ1-4, with 7 nucleotides matching TRBD1. V was pared by 2 bases and J by 16 bases, with 7 bases of the junction left unmatched. Germline-derived CDR1 and CDR2 are SNHLY and FYNNEI. The CDR3 length is 12 residues. The CDR3 sequence is CASSEQGGLAFF. The CDR3 DNA reads as TGTGCCAGCAGTGAACAGGGGGGATTGGCGTTTTTT.

The chain has TRBV9 and TRBJ1-1; D uncertain. Germline V gene sequence: CDR1 SGDLS, CDR2 YYNGEE. Trimming stripped 3 bases from V and 7 bases from J, with 10 bases between. The CDR3 extends over 12 amino acids. The CDR3 here is CASSGGSLEAFF. In nucleotides, the CDR3 is TGTGCCAGCAGCGGAGGGTCGCTTGAAGCTTTCTTT.

The V call is TRBV5-1, the J call TRBJ1-6; TRBD1 aligns across 9 bases. Per the germline V gene, CDR1 is SGHRS and CDR2 is YFSETQ. Losses at the gene ends were 5 bases for V and 7 bases for J; bases not matched to a gene: 7. This CDR3 has 15 amino acids. CDR3 in amino acids: CASSTGGYQNSPLHF. In nucleotides, the CDR3 is TGCGCCAGCAGTACAGGGGGCTATCAGAATTCACCCCTCCACTTT.